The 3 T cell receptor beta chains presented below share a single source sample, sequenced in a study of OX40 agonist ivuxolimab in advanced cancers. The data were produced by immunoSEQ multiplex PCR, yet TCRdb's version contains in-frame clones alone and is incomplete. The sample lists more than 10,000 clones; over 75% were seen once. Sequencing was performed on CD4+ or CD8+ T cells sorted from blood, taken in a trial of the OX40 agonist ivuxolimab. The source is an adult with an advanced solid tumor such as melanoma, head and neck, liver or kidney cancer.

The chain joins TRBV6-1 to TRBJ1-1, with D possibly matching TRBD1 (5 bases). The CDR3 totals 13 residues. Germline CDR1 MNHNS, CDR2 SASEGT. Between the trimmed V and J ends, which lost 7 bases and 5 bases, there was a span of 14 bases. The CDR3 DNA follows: TGTGCCAGCAAGTTCAAGGGACCGACTGAAGCTTTCTTT. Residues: CASKFKGPTEAFF.

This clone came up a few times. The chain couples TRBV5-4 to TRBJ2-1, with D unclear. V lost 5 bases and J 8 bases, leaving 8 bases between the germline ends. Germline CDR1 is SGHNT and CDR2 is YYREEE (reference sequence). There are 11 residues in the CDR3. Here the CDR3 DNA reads TGTGCCAGCAGTTATTACTATGAGCAGTTCTTC. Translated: CASSYYYEQFF.

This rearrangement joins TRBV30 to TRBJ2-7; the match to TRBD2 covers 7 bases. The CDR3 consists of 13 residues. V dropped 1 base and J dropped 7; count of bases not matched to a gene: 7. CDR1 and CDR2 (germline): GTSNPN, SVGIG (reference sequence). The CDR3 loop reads CAWSGAGVWEQYF. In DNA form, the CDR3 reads TGTGCCTGGAGTGGTGCGGGAGTCTGGGAGCAGTACTTC.